The rows below give T cell receptor beta chains drawn from one sample of a study of T cell changes during pregnancy in multiple sclerosis. Produced via immunoSEQ multiplex PCR; TCRdb's table is partial and in-frame only. The repertoire has about 41,000 clones, 90% to 95% of them found once; the top ten carry roughly 7.2%. The material was CD8+ T cells from peripheral blood mononuclear cells, obtained in the third trimester of pregnancy. These receptors were obtained from a female donor with multiple sclerosis, enrolled in a pregnancy study. CDR3s include the opening cysteine and the closing phenylalanine or tryptophan. D genes are given only for firm matches. Some rows have no size entry. The others give once, few or many, or a class for an expanded clone.

v_gene	abundance	j_gene	d_gene	CDR3aa	CDR3nt
TRBV19	few	TRBJ1-1	NA	CASSEQGLHTEAFF	TGTGCCAGTAGTGAACAGGGTTTGCACACTGAAGCTTTCTTT
TRBV27	NA	TRBJ1-2	NA	CASSPGQLYYGYTF	TGTGCCAGCAGTCCAGGACAGCTTTACTATGGCTACACCTTC
TRBV4-3	NA	TRBJ1-1	TRBD1	CASSQGIRDSNTEAFF	TGCGCCAGCAGCCAAGGGATCCGGGACAGTAACACTGAAGCTTTCTTT
TRBV6-4	many	TRBJ1-1	NA	CASSYGERTEAFF	TGTGCCAGCAGTTATGGGGAGAGGACTGAAGCTTTCTTT
TRBV19	NA	TRBJ2-7	NA	CASSSLAPDYEQYF	TGTGCCAGTAGTAGCCTAGCGCCCGACTACGAGCAGTACTTC
TRBV7-9	NA	TRBJ2-7	TRBD2	CASSFVREAYEQYF	TGTGCCAGCAGCTTCGTTCGGGAGGCCTACGAGCAGTACTTC
TRBV27	NA	TRBJ2-5	NA	CASSFGAGTGETQYF	TGTGCCAGCAGTTTCGGGGCGGGGACGGGGGAGACCCAGTACTTC
TRBV15	NA	TRBJ2-2	NA	CATSRAGENTGELFF	TGTGCCACCAGCAGAGCCGGGGAAAACACCGGGGAGCTGTTTTTT
TRBV13	NA	TRBJ2-1	TRBD2	CASSPRASGGNEQFF	TGTGCCAGCAGCCCCCGGGCTAGCGGGGGCAATGAGCAGTTCTTC
TRBV11-1	NA	TRBJ2-5	NA	CASSFLFEGVGTQYF	TGTGCCAGCAGCTTCCTCTTCGAGGGGGTGGGGACCCAGTACTTC
TRBV28	NA	TRBJ1-2	TRBD1	CATDRGWGYTF	TGTGCCACCGACAGGGGATGGGGCTACACCTTC
TRBV7-3	NA	TRBJ2-1	TRBD2	CASSLTGLVAYNEQFF	TGTGCCAGCAGCTTAACAGGACTAGTTGCCTACAATGAGCAGTTCTTC